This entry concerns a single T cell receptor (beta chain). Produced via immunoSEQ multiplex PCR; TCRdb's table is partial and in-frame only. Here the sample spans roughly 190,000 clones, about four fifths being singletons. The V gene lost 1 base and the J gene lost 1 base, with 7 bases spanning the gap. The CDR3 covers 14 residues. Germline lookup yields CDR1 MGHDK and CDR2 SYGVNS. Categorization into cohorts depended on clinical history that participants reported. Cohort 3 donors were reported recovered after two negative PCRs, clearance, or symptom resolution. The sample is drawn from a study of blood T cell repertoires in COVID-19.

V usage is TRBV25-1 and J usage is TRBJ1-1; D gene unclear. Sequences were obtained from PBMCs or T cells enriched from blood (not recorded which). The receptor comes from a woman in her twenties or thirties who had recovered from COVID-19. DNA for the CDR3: TGTGCCAGCAGTGAATCCCCCGGGAACACTGAAGCTTTCTTT. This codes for CASSESPGNTEAFF.